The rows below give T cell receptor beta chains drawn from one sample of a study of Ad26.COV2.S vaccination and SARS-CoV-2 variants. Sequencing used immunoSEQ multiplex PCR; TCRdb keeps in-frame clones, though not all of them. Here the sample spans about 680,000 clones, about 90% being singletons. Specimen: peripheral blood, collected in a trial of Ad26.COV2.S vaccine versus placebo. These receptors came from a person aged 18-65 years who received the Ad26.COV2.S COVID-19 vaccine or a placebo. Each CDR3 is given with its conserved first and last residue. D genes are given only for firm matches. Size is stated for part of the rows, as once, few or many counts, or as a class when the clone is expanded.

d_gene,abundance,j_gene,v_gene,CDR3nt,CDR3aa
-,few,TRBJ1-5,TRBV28,TGTGCCAGCAGGCCTACAGGGCAGGGTCAGCCCCAGCATTTT,CASRPTGQGQPQHF
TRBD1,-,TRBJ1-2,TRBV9,TGTGCCAGCAGCGTAGAGTTGACAGGGAACTATGGCTACACCTTC,CASSVELTGNYGYTF
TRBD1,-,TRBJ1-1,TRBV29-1,TGCAGCGTTGGGACAGGGGGAAACACTGAAGCTTTCTTT,CSVGTGGNTEAFF
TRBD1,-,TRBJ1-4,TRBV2,TGTGCCAGCAGTGAGGACAGGGGGATTGGAAAACTGTTTTTT,CASSEDRGIGKLFF
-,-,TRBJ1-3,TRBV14,TGTGCCAGCAGCCACTTAAGTGCCGATACCCAGGGTACTGGAAACACCATATATTTT,CASSHLSADTQGTGNTIYF
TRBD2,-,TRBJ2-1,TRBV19,TGTGCCAGTGGTATCGGCTTAAGAGGACTAGCGGGGACTTACAATGAGCAGTTCTTC,CASGIGLRGLAGTYNEQFF
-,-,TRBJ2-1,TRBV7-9,TGTGCCAGCAGCTTAGGACAGGTATACAATGAGCAGTTCTTC,CASSLGQVYNEQFF
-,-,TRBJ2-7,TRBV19,TGTGCCAGTAGTATAGATCGGGCTGGCGAGCAGTACTTC,CASSIDRAGEQYF
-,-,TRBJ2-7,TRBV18,TGTGCCAGCTCACCACTAATTCCAGCGCACTCCTACGAGCAGTACTTC,CASSPLIPAHSYEQYF
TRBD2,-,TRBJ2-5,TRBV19,TGTGCCAGTAGTCCGACTAGCGGGGGCCGCCGAGAGACCCAGTACTTC,CASSPTSGGRRETQYF
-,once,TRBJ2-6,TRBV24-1,TGTGCCACCAGCCCCACTGGGGCCAACGTCCTGACTTTC,CATSPTGANVLTF
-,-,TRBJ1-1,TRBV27,TGTGCCAGCAGTTCCCCCCAGATGAACACTGAAGCTTTCTTT,CASSSPQMNTEAFF
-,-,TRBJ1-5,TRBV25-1,TGTGCCAGCAGTACGGCAGGGGTGAGCCAGCCCCAGCATTTT,CASSTAGVSQPQHF
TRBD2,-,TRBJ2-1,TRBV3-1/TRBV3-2,TGTGCCAGCAGCCAAGAATGGGCTAGCGGTAACTCAAACAATGAGCAGTTCTTC,CASSQEWASGNSNNEQFF
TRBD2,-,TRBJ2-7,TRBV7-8,TGTGCCAGCAGCTTAGTGGCTAGCGGGAGAGACGAGCAGTACTTC,CASSLVASGRDEQYF
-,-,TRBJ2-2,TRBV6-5,TGTGCCAGCAAGGGGGGGGACACCGGGGAGCTGTTTTTT,CASKGGDTGELFF
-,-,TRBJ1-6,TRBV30,TGTGCCTGGAAGGTCTCCTATAATTCACCCCTCCACTTT,CAWKVSYNSPLHF
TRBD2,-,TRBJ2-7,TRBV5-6,TGTGCCAGCAGCTTGGAGGCGGGAGGGCCCCACGAGCAGTACTTC,CASSLEAGGPHEQYF
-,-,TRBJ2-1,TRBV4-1,TGCGCCAGCAGCACCGATAAAGGGGGGGGCAGGAATGAGCAGTTCTTC,CASSTDKGGGRNEQFF
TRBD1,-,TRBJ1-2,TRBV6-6,TGTGCCATTACAGGGGGGAAAGACTATGGCTACACCTTC,CAITGGKDYGYTF
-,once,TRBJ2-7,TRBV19,TGTGCCAGTAGTATTCGCTCCGGGACGAAGCCTTCCTACGAGCAGTACTTC,CASSIRSGTKPSYEQYF
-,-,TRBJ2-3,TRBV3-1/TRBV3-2,TGTGCCAGCAGCCCAGGGGTGGGTACAGATACGCAGTATTTT,CASSPGVGTDTQYF
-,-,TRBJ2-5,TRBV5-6,TGTGCCAGCAGCATGTTTGAGACCCAGTACTTC,CASSMFETQYF
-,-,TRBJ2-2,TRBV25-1,TGTGCCAGCAGTGAATACGGGGTAAACACCGGGGAGCTGTTTTTT,CASSEYGVNTGELFF
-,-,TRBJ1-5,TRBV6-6,TGTGCCAGCAGTTACTCGTCACAAGATCAGCCCCAGCATTTT,CASSYSSQDQPQHF
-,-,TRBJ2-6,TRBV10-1,TGCGCCAGCAGTGAGTCGGGCAGTAGCTCTGGGGCCAACGTCCTGACTTTC,CASSESGSSSGANVLTF
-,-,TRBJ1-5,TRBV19,TGTGCCACCCAAGAAGGACAGTTCAGGGAGAGTCAGCCCCAGCATTTT,CATQEGQFRESQPQHF
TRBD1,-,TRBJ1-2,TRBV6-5,TGTGCCAGCAGGGAGACAGGGTTCGGTGGCTACACCTTC,CASRETGFGGYTF
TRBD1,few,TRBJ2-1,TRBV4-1,TGCGCCAGCAGTTCTGGACAGGGGTTCGTCAATGAGCAGTTCTTC,CASSSGQGFVNEQFF
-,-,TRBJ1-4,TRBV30,TGTGCCTGGAGGGGGGGATTCAGTGAAAAACTGTTTTTT,CAWRGGFSEKLFF
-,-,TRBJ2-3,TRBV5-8,TGTGCCAGCAGCTTAACGGACTATACGCAGTATTTT,CASSLTDYTQYF
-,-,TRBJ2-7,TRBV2,TGTGCCAGCAGTGAATTGACCTTGGGGCCCTACGAGCAGTACTTC,CASSELTLGPYEQYF
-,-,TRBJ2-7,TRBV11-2,TGTGCCAGCAGCTTAGGGGCAGGGACTCCCTACGAGCAGTACTTC,CASSLGAGTPYEQYF
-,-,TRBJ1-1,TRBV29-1,TGCAGCGTTCGAAGTGGAGGAGGCACTGAAGCTTTCTTT,CSVRSGGGTEAFF
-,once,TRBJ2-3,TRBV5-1,TGCGCCAGCGCTGCAGGGAGCACAGATACGCAGTATTTT,CASAAGSTDTQYF
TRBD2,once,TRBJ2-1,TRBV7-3,TGTGCCAGCAGCCCCCGGGGGGGCCAAGACAATGAGCAGTTCTTC,CASSPRGGQDNEQFF
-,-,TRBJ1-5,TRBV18,TGTGCCAGCTCACCTGGGGGCGCAAGCAATCAGCCCCAGCATTTT,CASSPGGASNQPQHF
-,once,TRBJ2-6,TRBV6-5,TGTGCCAGCAGTTACTCCGGGGATGGGGCCAACGTCCTGACTTTC,CASSYSGDGANVLTF
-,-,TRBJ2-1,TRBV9,TGTGCCAGCAGCGTAGGTTCCTACAATGAGCAGTTCTTC,CASSVGSYNEQFF
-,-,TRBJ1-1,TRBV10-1,TGCGCCAGCAGTGAGAGGCAGGGGTCGAACACTGAAGCTTTCTTT,CASSERQGSNTEAFF
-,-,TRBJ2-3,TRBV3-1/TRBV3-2,TGTGCCAGCAGCCTGGCGGGGACAGATACGCAGTATTTT,CASSLAGTDTQYF
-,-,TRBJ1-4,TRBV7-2,TGTGCCAGCAGCTTAGCTTACAATGAAAAACTGTTTTTT,CASSLAYNEKLFF
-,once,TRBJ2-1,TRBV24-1,TGTGCTCCCGGGCAGAATGAGCAGTTCTTC,CAPGQNEQFF
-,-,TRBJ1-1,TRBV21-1,TGTGCCAGCAGCCCCCGGGGAGGGCGATACACTGAAGCTTTCTTT,CASSPRGGRYTEAFF
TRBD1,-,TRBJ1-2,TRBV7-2,TGTGCCAGCAGCTCTTCAACAGGGGCGGGTGGCTACACCTTC,CASSSSTGAGGYTF
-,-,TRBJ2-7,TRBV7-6,TGTGCCAGCAGCGTATCCTCCTACGAGCAGTACTTC,CASSVSSYEQYF
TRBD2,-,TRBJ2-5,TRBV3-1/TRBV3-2,TGTGCCAGCAGCCAAGACCTTCCCGGGACTAGCGGCCAAGAGACCCAGTACTTC,CASSQDLPGTSGQETQYF
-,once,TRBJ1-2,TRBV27,TGTGCCAGCAGTTTATCGGGGAGGAACTATGGCTACACCTTC,CASSLSGRNYGYTF
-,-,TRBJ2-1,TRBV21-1,TGTGCCAGCATCCTCAGAGGGGGTTACTACAATGAGCAGTTCTTC,CASILRGGYYNEQFF
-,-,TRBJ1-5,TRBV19,TGTGCCAGTAGTATAGAACGGGGGTGGAATCAGCCCCAGCATTTT,CASSIERGWNQPQHF
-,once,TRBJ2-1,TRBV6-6,TGTGCCAGCACCAACGACAGGTACAATGAGCAGTTCTTC,CASTNDRYNEQFF
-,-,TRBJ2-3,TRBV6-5,TGTGCCAGCAGGGCCTCCGTTGGCACAGATACGCAGTATTTT,CASRASVGTDTQYF
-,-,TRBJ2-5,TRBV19,TGTGCCAGTAGTATAGTTGTCCAAGAGACCCAGTACTTC,CASSIVVQETQYF